Listed below are T cell receptor beta chains from one sample, sequenced in a study of OX40 agonist ivuxolimab in advanced cancers. This table comes from immunoSEQ multiplex PCR, and its TCRdb copy is limited to in-frame clones, with some not included. The sample lists 75,000 to 100,000 clones, approximately 88% seen once, with 10% in the top ten. The specimen was CD4+ or CD8+ T cells sorted from blood, collected in a trial of the OX40 agonist ivuxolimab. The receptors originated from an adult with an advanced solid tumor such as melanoma, head and neck, liver or kidney cancer. CDR3s include the opening cysteine and the closing phenylalanine or tryptophan. The order of the fields is V gene, clone size, D gene, J gene, CDR3 DNA, CDR3 protein. A D gene is named only where the DNA matches it firmly. Clone sizes are given selectively: once, few, many, or a class where the clone is expanded.

V gene: TRBV28
clone size: NA
D gene: NA
J gene: TRBJ2-7
CDR3 DNA: TGTGCCAGCAGATTTCTAGGCGGCGAGCAGTACTTC
CDR3 protein: CASRFLGGEQYF

V gene: TRBV15
clone size: NA
D gene: TRBD1
J gene: TRBJ2-5
CDR3 DNA: TGTGCCACCAGCAGAGGGACAGGGCGAGAGACCCAGTACTTC
CDR3 protein: CATSRGTGRETQYF

V gene: TRBV18
clone size: few
D gene: NA
J gene: TRBJ2-3
CDR3 DNA: TGTGCCAGCTCTTCCGGGACACCTAGCACAGATACGCAGTATTTT
CDR3 protein: CASSSGTPSTDTQYF

V gene: TRBV10-1
clone size: NA
D gene: NA
J gene: TRBJ1-5
CDR3 DNA: TGCGCCAGCGGGCAGGGTAATCAGCCCCAGCATTTT
CDR3 protein: CASGQGNQPQHF

V gene: TRBV6-5
clone size: NA
D gene: NA
J gene: TRBJ1-2
CDR3 DNA: TGTGCCAGCAGTCGCGACGGAAACTATGGCTACACCTTC
CDR3 protein: CASSRDGNYGYTF

V gene: TRBV5-1
clone size: NA
D gene: NA
J gene: TRBJ2-3
CDR3 DNA: TGCGCCAGCCGGGGGGCCACTAGCACAGATACGCAGTATTTT
CDR3 protein: CASRGATSTDTQYF

V gene: TRBV7-9
clone size: NA
D gene: NA
J gene: TRBJ1-1
CDR3 DNA: TGTGCCAGCAGCTTGAACACTGAAGCTTTCTTT
CDR3 protein: CASSLNTEAFF

V gene: TRBV2
clone size: NA
D gene: NA
J gene: TRBJ2-3
CDR3 DNA: TGTGCCAGCAGTGAAGTATTAGACGTCAGCACAGATACGCAGTATTTT
CDR3 protein: CASSEVLDVSTDTQYF

V gene: TRBV19
clone size: NA
D gene: NA
J gene: TRBJ2-7
CDR3 DNA: TGTGCCAGTAGTATCGGGACGGGGAGCTCCTACGAGCAGTACTTC
CDR3 protein: CASSIGTGSSYEQYF

V gene: TRBV7-2
clone size: NA
D gene: NA
J gene: TRBJ2-7
CDR3 DNA: TGTGCCAGCAGCACCTACTCGTGGGAGCAGTACTTC
CDR3 protein: CASSTYSWEQYF

V gene: TRBV11-2
clone size: NA
D gene: NA
J gene: TRBJ1-6
CDR3 DNA: TGTGCCAGCAGCCCCAGGGGCCCGGGATATTCACCCCTCCACTTT
CDR3 protein: CASSPRGPGYSPLHF

V gene: TRBV20-1
clone size: NA
D gene: NA
J gene: TRBJ2-7
CDR3 DNA: TGCAGTGCCCCGGGCCTCTACGAGCAGTACTTC
CDR3 protein: CSAPGLYEQYF

V gene: TRBV5-1
clone size: NA
D gene: TRBD1
J gene: TRBJ1-3
CDR3 DNA: TGCGCCAGCAGCTCCGGGACAGGGTGGCACCGAGGAAACACCATATATTTT
CDR3 protein: CASSSGTGWHRGNTIYF

V gene: TRBV6-5
clone size: NA
D gene: NA
J gene: TRBJ1-2
CDR3 DNA: TGTGCCAGCAGTTACGGGACACGGGGCGGGATAGGCGGCTACACCTTC
CDR3 protein: CASSYGTRGGIGGYTF

V gene: TRBV6-5
clone size: NA
D gene: NA
J gene: TRBJ1-1
CDR3 DNA: TGTGCCAGCAGTTACATGCCGAACACTGAAGCTTTCTTT
CDR3 protein: CASSYMPNTEAFF

V gene: TRBV5-4
clone size: NA
D gene: NA
J gene: TRBJ2-3
CDR3 DNA: TGTGCCAGCAGCTTGGGGGGCTGGCATACGCAGTATTTT
CDR3 protein: CASSLGGWHTQYF

V gene: TRBV7-6
clone size: NA
D gene: NA
J gene: TRBJ1-6
CDR3 DNA: TGTGCCAGCAGCTTAAGAGCCAGGGAGTATAATTCACCCCTCCACTTT
CDR3 protein: CASSLRAREYNSPLHF

V gene: TRBV11-2
clone size: NA
D gene: NA
J gene: TRBJ2-7
CDR3 DNA: TGTGCCAGCAGCTTCAATGGGTACGAGCAGTACTTC
CDR3 protein: CASSFNGYEQYF

V gene: TRBV11-2
clone size: NA
D gene: NA
J gene: TRBJ1-5
CDR3 DNA: TGTGCCAGCAGCTCCGGAGTTAATCAGCCCCAGCATTTT
CDR3 protein: CASSSGVNQPQHF

V gene: TRBV6-6
clone size: NA
D gene: NA
J gene: TRBJ1-1
CDR3 DNA: TGTGCCAGCAGTGCCTCCGGGGCCGCGAACACTGAAGCTTTCTTT
CDR3 protein: CASSASGAANTEAFF

V gene: TRBV5-1
clone size: NA
D gene: TRBD2
J gene: TRBJ2-4
CDR3 DNA: TGCGCCAGCAGCTTGGATGGTGCGGGGGGGCTCGACATTCAGTACTTC
CDR3 protein: CASSLDGAGGLDIQYF

V gene: TRBV7-8
clone size: NA
D gene: NA
J gene: TRBJ2-1
CDR3 DNA: TGTGCCAGCAGCGTCGGCGGGGGCCTAGTCTACAATGAGCAGTTCTTC
CDR3 protein: CASSVGGGLVYNEQFF